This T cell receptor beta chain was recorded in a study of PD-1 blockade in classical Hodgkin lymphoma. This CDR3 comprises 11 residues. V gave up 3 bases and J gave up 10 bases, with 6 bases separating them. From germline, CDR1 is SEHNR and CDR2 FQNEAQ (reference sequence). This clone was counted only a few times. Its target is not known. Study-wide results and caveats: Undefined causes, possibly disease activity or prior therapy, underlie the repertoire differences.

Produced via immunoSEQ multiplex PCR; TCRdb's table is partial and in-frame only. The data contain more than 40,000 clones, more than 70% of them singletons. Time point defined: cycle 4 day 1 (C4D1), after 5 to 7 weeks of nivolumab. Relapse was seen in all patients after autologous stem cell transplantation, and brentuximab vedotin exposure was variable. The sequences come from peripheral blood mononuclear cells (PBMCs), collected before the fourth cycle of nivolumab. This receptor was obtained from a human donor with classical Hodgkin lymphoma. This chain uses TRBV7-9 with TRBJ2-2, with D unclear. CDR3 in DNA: TGTGCCAGCAGCTTCCAGGAGGAGCTGTTTTTT. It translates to CASSFQEELFF.